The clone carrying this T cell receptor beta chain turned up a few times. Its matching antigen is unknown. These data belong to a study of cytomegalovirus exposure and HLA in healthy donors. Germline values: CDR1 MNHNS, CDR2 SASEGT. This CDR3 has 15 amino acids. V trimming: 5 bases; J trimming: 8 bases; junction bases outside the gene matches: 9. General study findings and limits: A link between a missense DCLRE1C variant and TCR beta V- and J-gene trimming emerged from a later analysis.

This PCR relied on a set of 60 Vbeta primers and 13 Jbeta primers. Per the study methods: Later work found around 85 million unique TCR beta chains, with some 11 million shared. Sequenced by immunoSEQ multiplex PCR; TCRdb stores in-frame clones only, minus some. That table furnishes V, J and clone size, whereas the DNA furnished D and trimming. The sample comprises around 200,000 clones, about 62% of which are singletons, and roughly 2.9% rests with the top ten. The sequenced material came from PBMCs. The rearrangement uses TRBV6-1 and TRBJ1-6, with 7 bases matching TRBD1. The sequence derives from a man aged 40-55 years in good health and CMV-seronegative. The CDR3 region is CASSNPWDSHSPLHF. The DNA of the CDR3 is TGTGCCAGCAGTAACCCCTGGGACAGTCATTCACCCCTCCACTTT.